A single TCR beta chain is shown here with its context. The target antigen is unknown. Germline-derived CDR1 and CDR2 are LNHDA and SQIVND (reference sequence). The CDR3 loop spans 16 amino acids. V was clipped by 5 bases and J by 6 bases, with 20 bases between them. The repertoire was sequenced with immunoSEQ multiplex PCR; TCRdb's copy has only in-frame clones and lacks some. The sample carries about 24,000 clones, around 90% recorded once. This record belongs to a study of T cell repertoires and Cas9 in healthy adults. The wider study: SpCas9-reactive CD4 and CD8 T cells were characterized for potency, cytotoxicity and lineage.

Notes on the study in general: SpCas9-reactive regulatory T cells reportedly mitigated SpCas9-reactive effector T cells in vitro.

Sequenced material: CD4+ effector T cells (CD127+, CD25-, CD137-, CD154-) from PBMCs; culture status not recorded. The rearrangement uses TRBV19 and TRBJ1-5; no clear D gene. The TCR was taken from a human donor in good health. In nucleotides, the CDR3 is TGTGCCAGTAGTTCCTACATACCCAACCGGAGTCAGCCCCAGCATTTT. Encoded protein: CASSSYIPNRSQPQHF.